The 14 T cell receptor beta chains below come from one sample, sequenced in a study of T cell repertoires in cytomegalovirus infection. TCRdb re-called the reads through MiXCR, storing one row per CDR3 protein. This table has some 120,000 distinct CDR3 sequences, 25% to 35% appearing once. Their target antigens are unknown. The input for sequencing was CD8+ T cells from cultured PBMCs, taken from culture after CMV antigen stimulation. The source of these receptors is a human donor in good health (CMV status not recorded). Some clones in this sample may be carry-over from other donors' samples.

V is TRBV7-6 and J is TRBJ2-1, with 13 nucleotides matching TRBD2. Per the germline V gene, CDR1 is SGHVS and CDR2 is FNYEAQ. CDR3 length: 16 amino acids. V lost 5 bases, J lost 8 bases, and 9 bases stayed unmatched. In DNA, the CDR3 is TGTGCCAGCAGCCCCTGGACTAGCGGGGGTTTAGATGAGCAGTTCTTC. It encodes CASSPWTSGGLDEQFF.

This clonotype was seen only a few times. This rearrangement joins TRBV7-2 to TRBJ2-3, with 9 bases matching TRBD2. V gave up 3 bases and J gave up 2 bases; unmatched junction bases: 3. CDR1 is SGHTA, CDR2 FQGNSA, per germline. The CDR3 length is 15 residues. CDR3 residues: CASSLGLAPTDTQYF. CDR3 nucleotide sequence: TGTGCCAGCAGCTTGGGACTAGCCCCCACAGATACGCAGTATTTT.

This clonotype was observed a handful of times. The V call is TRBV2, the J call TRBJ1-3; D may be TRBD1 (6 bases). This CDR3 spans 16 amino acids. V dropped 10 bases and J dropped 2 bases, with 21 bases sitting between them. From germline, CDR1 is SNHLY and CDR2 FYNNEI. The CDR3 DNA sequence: TGTGCCAAAAGCCGCCAGGGAGGGGGACCTGGAAACACCATATATTTT. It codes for CAKSRQGGGPGNTIYF. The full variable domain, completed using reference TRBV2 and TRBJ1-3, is EPEVTQTPSHQVTQMGQEVILRCVPISNHLYFYWYRQILGQKVEFLVSFYNNEISEKSEIFDDQFSVERPDGSNFTLKIRSTKLEDSAMYFCAKSRQGGGPGNTIYFGEGSWLTVV.

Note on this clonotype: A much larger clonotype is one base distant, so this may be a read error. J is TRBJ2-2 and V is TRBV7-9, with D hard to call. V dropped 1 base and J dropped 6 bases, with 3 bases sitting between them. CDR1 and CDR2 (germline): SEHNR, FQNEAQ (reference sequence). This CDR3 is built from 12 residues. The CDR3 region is CASSLDAGELFF. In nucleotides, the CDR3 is TGTGCCAGCAGCTTAGACGCCGGGGAGCTGTTTTTT.

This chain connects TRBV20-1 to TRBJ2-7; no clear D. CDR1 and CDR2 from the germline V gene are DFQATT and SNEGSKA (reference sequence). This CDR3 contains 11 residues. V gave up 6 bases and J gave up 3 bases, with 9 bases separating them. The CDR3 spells CSARRGYEQYF. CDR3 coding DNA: TGCAGTGCGCGGAGAGGCTACGAGCAGTACTTC.

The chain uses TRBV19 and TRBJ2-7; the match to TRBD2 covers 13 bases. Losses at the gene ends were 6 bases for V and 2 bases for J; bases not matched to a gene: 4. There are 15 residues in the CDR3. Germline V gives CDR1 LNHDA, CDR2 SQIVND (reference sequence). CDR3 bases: TGTGCCAGTAGCCGAGGGACTAGCGGGGCCTACGAGCAGTACTTC. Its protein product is CASSRGTSGAYEQYF.

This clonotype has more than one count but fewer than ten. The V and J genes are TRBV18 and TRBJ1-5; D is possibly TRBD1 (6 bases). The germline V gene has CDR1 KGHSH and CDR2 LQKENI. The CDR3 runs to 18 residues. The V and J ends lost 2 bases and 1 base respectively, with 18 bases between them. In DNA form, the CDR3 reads TGTGCCAGCTCACCAACGAAGCCACAGGGTAAAAGCAATCAGCCCCAGCATTTT. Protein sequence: CASSPTKPQGKSNQPQHF. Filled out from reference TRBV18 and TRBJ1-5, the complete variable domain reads NAGVMQNPRHLVRRRGQEARLRCSPMKGHSHVYWYRQLPEEGLKFMVYLQKENIIDESGMPKERFSAEFPKEGPSILRIQQVVRGDSAAYFCASSPTKPQGKSNQPQHFGDGTRLSIL.

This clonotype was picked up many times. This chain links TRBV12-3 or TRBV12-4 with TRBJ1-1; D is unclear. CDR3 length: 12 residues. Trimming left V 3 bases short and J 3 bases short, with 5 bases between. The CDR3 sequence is CASSFPYTEAFF. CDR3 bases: TGTGCCAGCAGTTTCCCATACACTGAAGCTTTCTTT.

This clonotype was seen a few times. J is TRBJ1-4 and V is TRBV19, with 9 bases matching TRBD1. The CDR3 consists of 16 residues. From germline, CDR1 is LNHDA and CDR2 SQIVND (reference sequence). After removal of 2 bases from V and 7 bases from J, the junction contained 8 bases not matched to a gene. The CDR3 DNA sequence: TGTGCCAGTAGTATAAGCGGGACAGGGAGCGGTGAAAAACTGTTTTTT. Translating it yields CASSISGTGSGEKLFF. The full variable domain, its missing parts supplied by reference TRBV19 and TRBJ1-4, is DGGITQSPKYLFRKEGQNVTLSCEQNLNHDAMYWYRQDPGQGLRLIYYSQIVNDFQKGDIAEGYSVSREKKESFPLTVTSAQKNPTAFYLCASSISGTGSGEKLFFGSGTQLSVL.

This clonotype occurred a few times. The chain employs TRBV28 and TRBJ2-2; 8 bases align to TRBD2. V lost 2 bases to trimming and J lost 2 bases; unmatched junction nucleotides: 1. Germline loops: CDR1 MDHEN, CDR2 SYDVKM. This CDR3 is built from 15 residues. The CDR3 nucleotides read TGTGCCAGCAGTTTAGGACTAGCAAACACCGGGGAGCTGTTTTTT. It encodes CASSLGLANTGELFF.

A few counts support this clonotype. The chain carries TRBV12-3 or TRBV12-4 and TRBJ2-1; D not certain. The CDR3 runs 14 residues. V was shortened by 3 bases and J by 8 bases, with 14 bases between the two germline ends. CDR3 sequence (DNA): TGTGCCAGCAGTTTGACCCTCGCGTTGGATGAGCAGTTCTTC. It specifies CASSLTLALDEQFF.

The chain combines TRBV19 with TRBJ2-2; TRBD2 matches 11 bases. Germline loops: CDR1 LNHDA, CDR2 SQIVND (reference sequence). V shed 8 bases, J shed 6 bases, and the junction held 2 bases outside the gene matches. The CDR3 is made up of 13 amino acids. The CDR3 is CASLAGGPGELFF. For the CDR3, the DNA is TGTGCCAGTCTAGCGGGGGGTCCCGGGGAGCTGTTTTTT.

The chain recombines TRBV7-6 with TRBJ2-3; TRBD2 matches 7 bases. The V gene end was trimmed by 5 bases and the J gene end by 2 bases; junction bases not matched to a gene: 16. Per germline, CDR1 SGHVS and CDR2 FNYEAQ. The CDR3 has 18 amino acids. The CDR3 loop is CASSGEKLGRDYTDTQYF. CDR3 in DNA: TGTGCCAGCAGCGGAGAGAAGTTGGGGAGGGACTACACAGATACGCAGTATTTT.

The CDR3 reads CASKTGTENQPQHF. The DNA for the CDR3 is TGTGCCAGCAAAACAGGGACCGAAAATCAGCCCCAGCATTTT. The gene calls are TRBV6-1 and TRBJ1-5; D possibly corresponds to TRBD1 (6 bases). With 7 bases removed from V and 4 bases from J, the gap between germline ends came to 14 bases. CDR1 is MNHNS, CDR2 SASEGT, per germline. CDR3 length: 14 amino acids.